The table lists the clone carrying this TCR beta chain with a few counts. This sample stems from a study of blood T cell repertoires in COVID-19. Study summary: Both acute and convalescent COVID-19 samples were obtained from the United States, Italy and Spain.

Here immunoSEQ multiplex PCR was the method, and the copy in TCRdb shows in-frame clones only, minus some. The table lists about 180,000 clones, over 90% of them singletons. CDR1 and CDR2 from the germline V gene are MNHEY and SMNVEV (reference sequence). The junction had 6 bases not matched to a gene; V was cut back by 1 base and J by 5 bases. This CDR3 is 15 amino acids long. Material: peripheral blood. The source is a man aged 50 to 60 with acute or convalescent COVID-19. J is TRBJ1-2 and V is TRBV27; 8 bases agree with TRBD1. The CDR3 is CASSLFSGTGYGYTF. CDR3 bases: TGTGCCAGCAGTTTATTCTCCGGGACAGGTTATGGCTACACCTTC.